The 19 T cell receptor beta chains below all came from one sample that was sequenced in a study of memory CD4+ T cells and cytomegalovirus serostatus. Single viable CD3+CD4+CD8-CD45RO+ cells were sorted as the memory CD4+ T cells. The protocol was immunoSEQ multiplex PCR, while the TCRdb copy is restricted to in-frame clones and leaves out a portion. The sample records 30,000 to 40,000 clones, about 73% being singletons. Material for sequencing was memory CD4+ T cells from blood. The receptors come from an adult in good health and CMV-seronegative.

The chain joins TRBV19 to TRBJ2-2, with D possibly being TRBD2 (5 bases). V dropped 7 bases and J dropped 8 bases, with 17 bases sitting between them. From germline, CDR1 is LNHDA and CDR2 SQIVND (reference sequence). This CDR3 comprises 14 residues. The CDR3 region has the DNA TGTGCCAGTACTCCTCGATCGGGAAGTGGGGAGCTGTTTTTT. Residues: CASTPRSGSGELFF.

The CDR3 reads CASSSGLFSGNTIYF. CDR3 bases: TGTGCCAGCAGCTCTGGACTGTTCTCTGGAAACACCATATATTTT. The V gene is TRBV9, the J gene TRBJ1-3, with unresolved D. V gave up 4 bases and J gave up 0 bases, with 11 bases separating them. Germline V gene lookup returns CDR1 SGDLS and CDR2 YYNGEE. There are 15 residues in the CDR3.

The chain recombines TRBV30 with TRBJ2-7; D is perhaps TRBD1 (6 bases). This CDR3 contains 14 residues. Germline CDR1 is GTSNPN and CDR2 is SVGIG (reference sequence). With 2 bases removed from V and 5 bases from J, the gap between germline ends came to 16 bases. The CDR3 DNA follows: TGTGCCTGGAGTCCGCAGGGGAGCACTAACGAGCAGTACTTC. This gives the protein CAWSPQGSTNEQYF.

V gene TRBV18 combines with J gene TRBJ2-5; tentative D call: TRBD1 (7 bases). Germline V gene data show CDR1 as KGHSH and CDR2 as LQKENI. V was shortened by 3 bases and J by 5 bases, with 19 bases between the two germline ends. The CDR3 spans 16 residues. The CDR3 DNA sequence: TGTGCCAGCTCACCTCGACAGGGAGGAGACTTTGAGACCCAGTACTTC. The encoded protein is CASSPRQGGDFETQYF.

The DNA of the CDR3 is TGTGCCAGCAGCAAGCGAAGGGGGCGGGGGACTAATGAAAAACTGTTTTTT. Translating gives CASSKRRGRGTNEKLFF. The V and J genes are TRBV7-2 and TRBJ1-4, with 7 nucleotides matching TRBD1. V lost 5 bases and J lost 2; bases outside the gene matches: 11. CDR1 is SGHTA and CDR2 is FQGNSA in the germline V gene. This CDR3 is 17 amino acids long.

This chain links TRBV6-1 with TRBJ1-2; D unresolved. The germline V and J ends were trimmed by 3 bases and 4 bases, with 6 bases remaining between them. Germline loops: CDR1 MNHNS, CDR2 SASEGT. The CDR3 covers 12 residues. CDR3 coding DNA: TGTGCCAGCAGTGAGGGAAGCTATGGCTACACCTTC. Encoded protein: CASSEGSYGYTF.

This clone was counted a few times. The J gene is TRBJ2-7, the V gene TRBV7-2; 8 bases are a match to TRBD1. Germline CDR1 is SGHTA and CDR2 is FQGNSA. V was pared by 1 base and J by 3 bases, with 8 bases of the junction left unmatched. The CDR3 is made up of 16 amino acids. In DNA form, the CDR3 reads TGTGCCAGCAGCTTAGTTTCCGGGACAGGAGACTACGAGCAGTACTTC. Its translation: CASSLVSGTGDYEQYF.

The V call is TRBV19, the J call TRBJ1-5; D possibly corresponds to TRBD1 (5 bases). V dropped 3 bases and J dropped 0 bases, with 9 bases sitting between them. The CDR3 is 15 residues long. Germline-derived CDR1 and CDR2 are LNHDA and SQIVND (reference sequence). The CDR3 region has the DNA TGTGCCAGTAGTATCAGACAGAATAGCAATCAGCCCCAGCATTTT. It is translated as CASSIRQNSNQPQHF.

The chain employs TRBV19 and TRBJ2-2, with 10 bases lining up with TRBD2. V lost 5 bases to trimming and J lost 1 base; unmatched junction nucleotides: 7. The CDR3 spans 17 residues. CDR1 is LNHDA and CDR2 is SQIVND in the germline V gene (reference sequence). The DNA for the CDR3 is TGTGCCAGTAGTCCCCGTACTAGCGGGATGAACACCGGGGAGCTGTTTTTT. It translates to CASSPRTSGMNTGELFF. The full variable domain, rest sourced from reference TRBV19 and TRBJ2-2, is DGGITQSPKYLFRKEGQNVTLSCEQNLNHDAMYWYRQDPGQGLRLIYYSQIVNDFQKGDIAEGYSVSREKKESFPLTVTSAQKNPTAFYLCASSPRTSGMNTGELFFGEGSRLTVL.

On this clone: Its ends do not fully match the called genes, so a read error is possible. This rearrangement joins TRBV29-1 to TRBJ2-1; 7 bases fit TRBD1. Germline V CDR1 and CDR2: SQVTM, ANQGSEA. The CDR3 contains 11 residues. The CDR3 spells CSVTDRAVLIF. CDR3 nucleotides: TGCAGCGTAACCGACAGGGCGGTTTTGATCTTC.

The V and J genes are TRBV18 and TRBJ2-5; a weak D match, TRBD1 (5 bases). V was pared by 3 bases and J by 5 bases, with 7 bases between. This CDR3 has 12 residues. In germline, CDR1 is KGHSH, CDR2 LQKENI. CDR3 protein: CASSPTVETQYF. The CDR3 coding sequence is TGTGCCAGCTCACCGACAGTGGAGACCCAGTACTTC.

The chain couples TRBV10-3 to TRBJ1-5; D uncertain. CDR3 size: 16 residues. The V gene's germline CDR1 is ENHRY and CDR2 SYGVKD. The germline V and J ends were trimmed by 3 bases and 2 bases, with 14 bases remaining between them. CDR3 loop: CAISDKGSYGNQPQHF. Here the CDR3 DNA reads TGTGCCATCAGTGACAAAGGTTCCTACGGCAATCAGCCCCAGCATTTT.

The CDR3: CASSFGTSGGAEQYF. The CDR3, as DNA: TGTGCCAGCAGCTTTGGGACTAGCGGGGGGGCCGAGCAGTACTTC. This chain uses TRBV7-2 with TRBJ2-7; 16 nucleotides align to TRBD2. This CDR3 has 15 amino acids. Germline V gives CDR1 SGHTA, CDR2 FQGNSA. V lost 3 bases, J lost 6 bases, and 2 bases stayed unmatched.

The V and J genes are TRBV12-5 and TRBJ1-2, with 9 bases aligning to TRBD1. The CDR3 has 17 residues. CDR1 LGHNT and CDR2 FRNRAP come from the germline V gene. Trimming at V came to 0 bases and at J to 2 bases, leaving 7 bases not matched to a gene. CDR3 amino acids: CASGLVTGGLPNYGYTF. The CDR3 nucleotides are TGTGCTAGTGGTTTGGTAACAGGGGGCCTCCCAAACTATGGCTACACCTTC.

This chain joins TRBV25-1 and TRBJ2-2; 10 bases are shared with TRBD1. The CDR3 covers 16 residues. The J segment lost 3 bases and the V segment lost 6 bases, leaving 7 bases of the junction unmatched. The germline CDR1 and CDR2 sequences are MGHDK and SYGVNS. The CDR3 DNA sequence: TGTGCCAGCAGCTCCAGACAGGGGGCGGACACCGGGGAGCTGTTTTTT. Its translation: CASSSRQGADTGELFF.

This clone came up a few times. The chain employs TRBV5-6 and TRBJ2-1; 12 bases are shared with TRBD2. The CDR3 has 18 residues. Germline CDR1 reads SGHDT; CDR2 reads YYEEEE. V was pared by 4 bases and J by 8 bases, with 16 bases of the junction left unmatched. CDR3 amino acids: CASSPPRRASGGADEQFF. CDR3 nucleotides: TGTGCCAGCAGCCCCCCCCGGCGGGCTAGCGGGGGGGCCGATGAGCAGTTCTTC.

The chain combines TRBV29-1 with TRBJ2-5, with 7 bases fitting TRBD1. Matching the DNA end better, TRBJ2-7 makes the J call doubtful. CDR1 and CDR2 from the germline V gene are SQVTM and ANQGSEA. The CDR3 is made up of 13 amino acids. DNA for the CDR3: TGCAGCGCCGGACAGGACCTATCCTACGAGCAGTACTTC. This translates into CSAGQDLSYEQYF.

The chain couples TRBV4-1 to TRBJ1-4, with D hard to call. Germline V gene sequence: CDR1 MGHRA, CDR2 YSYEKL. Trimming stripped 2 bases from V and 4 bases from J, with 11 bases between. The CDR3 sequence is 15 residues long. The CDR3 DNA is TGCGCCAGCAGCCAAATTCTCACCTTTAATGAAAAACTGTTTTTT. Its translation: CASSQILTFNEKLFF.

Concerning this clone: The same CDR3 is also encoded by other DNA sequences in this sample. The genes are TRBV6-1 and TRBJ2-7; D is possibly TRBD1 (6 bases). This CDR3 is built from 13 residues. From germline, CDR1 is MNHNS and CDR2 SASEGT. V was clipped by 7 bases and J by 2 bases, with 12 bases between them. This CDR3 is CASTRTETYEQYF. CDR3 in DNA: TGTGCCAGCACCCGGACAGAGACCTACGAGCAGTACTTC.